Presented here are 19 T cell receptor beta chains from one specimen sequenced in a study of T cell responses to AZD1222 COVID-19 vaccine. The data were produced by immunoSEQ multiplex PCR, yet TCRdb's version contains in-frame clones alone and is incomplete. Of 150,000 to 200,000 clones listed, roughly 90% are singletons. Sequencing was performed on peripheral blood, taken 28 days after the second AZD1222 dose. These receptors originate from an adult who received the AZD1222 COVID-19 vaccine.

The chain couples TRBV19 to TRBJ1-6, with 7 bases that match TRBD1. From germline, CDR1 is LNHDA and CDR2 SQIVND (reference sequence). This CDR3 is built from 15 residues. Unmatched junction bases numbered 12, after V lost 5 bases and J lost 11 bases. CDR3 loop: CASSPSERQGPPLHF. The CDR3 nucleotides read TGTGCCAGTAGTCCTTCAGAGAGACAGGGACCACCCCTCCACTTT. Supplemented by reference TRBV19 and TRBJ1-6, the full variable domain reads DGGITQSPKYLFRKEGQNVTLSCEQNLNHDAMYWYRQDPGQGLRLIYYSQIVNDFQKGDIAEGYSVSREKKESFPLTVTSAQKNPTAFYLCASSPSERQGPPLHFGNGTRLTVT.

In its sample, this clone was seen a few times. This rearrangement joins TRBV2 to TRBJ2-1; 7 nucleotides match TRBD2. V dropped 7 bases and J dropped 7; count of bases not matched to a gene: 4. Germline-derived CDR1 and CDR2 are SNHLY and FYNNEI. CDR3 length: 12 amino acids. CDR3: CASNGGGNEQFF. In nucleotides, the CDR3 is TGTGCCAGCAATGGGGGGGGTAATGAGCAGTTCTTC.

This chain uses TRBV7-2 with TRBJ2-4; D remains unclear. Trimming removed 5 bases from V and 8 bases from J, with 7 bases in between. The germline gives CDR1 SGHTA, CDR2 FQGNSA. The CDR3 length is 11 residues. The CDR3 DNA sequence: TGTGCCAGCAGCCCTGGGGACATTCAGTACTTC. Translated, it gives CASSPGDIQYF.

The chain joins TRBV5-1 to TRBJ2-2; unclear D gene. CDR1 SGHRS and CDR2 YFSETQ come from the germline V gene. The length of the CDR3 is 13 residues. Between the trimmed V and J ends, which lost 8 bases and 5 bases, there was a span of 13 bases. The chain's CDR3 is CASGETSTGELFF. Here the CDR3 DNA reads TGCGCCAGTGGGGAAACGTCTACCGGGGAGCTGTTTTTT.

The CDR3 DNA follows: TGTGCCTGTCATCCGGGACAGGGATACAATGAGCAGTTCTTC. Its protein product is CACHPGQGYNEQFF. The chain carries TRBV6-5 and TRBJ2-1; the match to TRBD1 covers 9 bases. V lost 11 bases and J lost 4; bases outside the gene matches: 9. Per the germline V gene, CDR1 is MNHEY and CDR2 is SVGAGI. CDR3 size: 14 residues.

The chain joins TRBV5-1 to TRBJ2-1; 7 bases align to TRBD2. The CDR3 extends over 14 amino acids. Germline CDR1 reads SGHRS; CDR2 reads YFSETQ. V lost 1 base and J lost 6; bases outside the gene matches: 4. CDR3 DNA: TGCGCCAGCAGCTTGCAGACGGGGGGCAATGAGCAGTTCTTC. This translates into CASSLQTGGNEQFF.

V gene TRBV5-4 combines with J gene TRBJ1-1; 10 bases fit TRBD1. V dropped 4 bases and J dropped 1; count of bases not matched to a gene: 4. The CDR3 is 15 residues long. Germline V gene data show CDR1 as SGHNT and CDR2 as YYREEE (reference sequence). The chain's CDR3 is CASSDRGQGNTEAFF. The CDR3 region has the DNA TGTGCCAGCAGCGACAGGGGGCAGGGGAACACTGAAGCTTTCTTT.

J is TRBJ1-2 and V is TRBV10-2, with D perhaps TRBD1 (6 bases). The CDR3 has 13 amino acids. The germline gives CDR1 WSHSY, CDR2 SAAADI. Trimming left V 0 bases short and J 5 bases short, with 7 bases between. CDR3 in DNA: TGCGCCAGCAGTGAGTCCCAGGGGTATGGCTACACCTTC. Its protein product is CASSESQGYGYTF.

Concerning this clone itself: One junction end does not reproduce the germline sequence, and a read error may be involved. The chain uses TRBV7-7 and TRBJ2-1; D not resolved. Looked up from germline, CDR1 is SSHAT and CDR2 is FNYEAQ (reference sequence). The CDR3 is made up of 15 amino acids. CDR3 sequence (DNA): TGTGCTAGCAGCGCCGGCCACACCGGTTACAATGAGCAGTTCTTC. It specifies CASSAGHTGYNEQFF. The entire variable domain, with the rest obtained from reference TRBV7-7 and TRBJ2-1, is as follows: GAGVSQSPRYKVTKRGQDVTLRCDPISSHATLYWYQQALGQGPEFLTYFNYEAQPDKSGLPSDRFSAERPEGSISTLTIQRTEQRDSAMYRCASSAGHTGYNEQFFGPGTRLTVL.

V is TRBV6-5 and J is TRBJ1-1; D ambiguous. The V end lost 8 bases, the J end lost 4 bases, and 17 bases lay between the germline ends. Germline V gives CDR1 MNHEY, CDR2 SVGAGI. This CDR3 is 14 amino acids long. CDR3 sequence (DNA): TGTGCCAGCCTCCTTCTCGCCCGCGGCACTGAAGCTTTCTTT. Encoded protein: CASLLLARGTEAFF.

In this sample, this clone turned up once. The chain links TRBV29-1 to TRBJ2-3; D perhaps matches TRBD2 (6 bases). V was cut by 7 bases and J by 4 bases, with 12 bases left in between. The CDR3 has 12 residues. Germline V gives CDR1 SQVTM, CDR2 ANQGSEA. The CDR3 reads CSAVTSPDTQYF. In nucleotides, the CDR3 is TGCAGCGCTGTGACTAGTCCAGATACGCAGTATTTT.

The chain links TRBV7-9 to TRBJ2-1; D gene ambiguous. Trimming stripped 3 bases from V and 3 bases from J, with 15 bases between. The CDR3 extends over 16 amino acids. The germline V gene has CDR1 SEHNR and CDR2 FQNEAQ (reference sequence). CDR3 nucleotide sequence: TGTGCCAGCAGCTTCTCACCTGGTGGAATCTACAATGAGCAGTTCTTC. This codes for CASSFSPGGIYNEQFF.

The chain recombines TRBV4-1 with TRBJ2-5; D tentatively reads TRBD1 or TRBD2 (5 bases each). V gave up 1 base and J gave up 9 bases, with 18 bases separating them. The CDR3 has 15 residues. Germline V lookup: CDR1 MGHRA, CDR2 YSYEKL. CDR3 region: CASSQAGTNLGAQYF. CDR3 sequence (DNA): TGCGCCAGCAGCCAAGCCGGGACCAACCTAGGGGCCCAGTACTTC.

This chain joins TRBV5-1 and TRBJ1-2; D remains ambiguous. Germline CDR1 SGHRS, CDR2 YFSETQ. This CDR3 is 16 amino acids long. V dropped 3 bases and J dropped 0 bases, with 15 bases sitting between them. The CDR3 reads CASSSAGVVTNYGYTF. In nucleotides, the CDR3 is TGCGCCAGCAGCTCAGCCGGGGTGGTTACTAACTATGGCTACACCTTC.

The CDR3 DNA follows: TGTGCCAGCAGTGAGCCTGGGGGGGCCGGGAAAAAGCAGTTCTTC. Residues: CASSEPGGAGKKQFF. The V call is TRBV6-1, the J call TRBJ2-1, with D possibly being TRBD2 (7 bases). The V end lost 3 bases, the J end lost 11 bases, and 20 bases lay between the germline ends. The germline gives CDR1 MNHNS, CDR2 SASEGT. The CDR3 consists of 15 residues.

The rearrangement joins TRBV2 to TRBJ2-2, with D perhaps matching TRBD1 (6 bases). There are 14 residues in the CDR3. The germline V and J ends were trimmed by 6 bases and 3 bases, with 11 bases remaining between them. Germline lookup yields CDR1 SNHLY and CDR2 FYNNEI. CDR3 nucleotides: TGTGCCAGCAGGGACAGTAGCTACACCGGGGAGCTGTTTTTT. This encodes CASRDSSYTGELFF.

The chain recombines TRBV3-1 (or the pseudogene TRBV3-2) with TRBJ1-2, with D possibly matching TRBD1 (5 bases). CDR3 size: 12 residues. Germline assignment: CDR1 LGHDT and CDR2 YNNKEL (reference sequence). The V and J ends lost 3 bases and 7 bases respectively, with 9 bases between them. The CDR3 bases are TGTGCCAGCAGCCAGGGGCTACGTGGCTACACCTTC. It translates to CASSQGLRGYTF.

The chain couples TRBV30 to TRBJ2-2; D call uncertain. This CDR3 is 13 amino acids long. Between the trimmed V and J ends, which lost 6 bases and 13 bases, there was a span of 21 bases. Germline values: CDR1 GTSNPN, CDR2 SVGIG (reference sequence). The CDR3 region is CACKLRFMGWLFF. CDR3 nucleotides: TGTGCCTGCAAACTTCGCTTCATGGGTTGGCTGTTTTTT.

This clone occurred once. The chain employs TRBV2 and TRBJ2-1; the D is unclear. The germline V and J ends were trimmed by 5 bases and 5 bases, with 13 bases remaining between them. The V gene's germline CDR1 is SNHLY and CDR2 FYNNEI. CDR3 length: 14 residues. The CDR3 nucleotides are TGTGCCAGCAGTTCGTCCCGGTCTAACAATGAGCAGTTCTTC. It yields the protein CASSSSRSNNEQFF. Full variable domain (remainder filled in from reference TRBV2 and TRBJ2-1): EPEVTQTPSHQVTQMGQEVILRCVPISNHLYFYWYRQILGQKVEFLVSFYNNEISEKSEIFDDQFSVERPDGSNFTLKIRSTKLEDSAMYFCASSSSRSNNEQFFGPGTRLTVL.